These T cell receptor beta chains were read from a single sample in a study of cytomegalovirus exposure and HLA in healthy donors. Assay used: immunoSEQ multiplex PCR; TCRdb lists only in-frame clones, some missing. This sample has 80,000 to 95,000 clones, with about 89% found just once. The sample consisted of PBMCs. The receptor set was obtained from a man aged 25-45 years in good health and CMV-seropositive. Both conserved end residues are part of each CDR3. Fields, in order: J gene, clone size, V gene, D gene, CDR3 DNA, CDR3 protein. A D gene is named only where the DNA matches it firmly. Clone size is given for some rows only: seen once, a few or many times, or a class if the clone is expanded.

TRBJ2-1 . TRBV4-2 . TGTGCCAGCAGCCTGCCCGGGAGCTACAATGAGCAGTTCTTC CASSLPGSYNEQFF
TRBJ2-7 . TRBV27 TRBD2 TGTGCCAGCAGTTTACCGGTCCGGCGCGGGAGTGGCTACGAGCAGTACTTC CASSLPVRRGSGYEQYF
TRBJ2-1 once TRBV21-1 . TGTGCCAGCATCCCCGTATGGGGACACAACAATGAGCAGTTCTTC CASIPVWGHNNEQFF
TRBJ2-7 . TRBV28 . TGTGCCAGCAGTTTAGGCAAAGGGGGAGAGCAGTACTTC CASSLGKGGEQYF
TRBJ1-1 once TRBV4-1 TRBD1 TGCGCCAGCAGCCAAGCAGGACGGGACAGGGGACGTTTGGCTTTCTTT CASSQAGRDRGRLAFF
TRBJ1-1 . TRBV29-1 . TGCAGCGCCGGGGGTGCGAACACTGAAGCTTTCTTT CSAGGANTEAFF
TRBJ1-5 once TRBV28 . TGTGCCGGAGGGGAGGCCGCCATGGTCAATCAGCCCCAGCATTTT CAGGEAAMVNQPQHF
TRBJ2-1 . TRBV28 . TGTGCCAGCAGCCGAAGGGGGGGCGCCTACAATGAGCAGTTCTTC CASSRRGGAYNEQFF
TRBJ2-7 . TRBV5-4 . TGTGCCAGCAGCTTGTATATCTCGGTGAGGGACGAGCAGTACTTC CASSLYISVRDEQYF
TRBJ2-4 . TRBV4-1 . TGCGCCAGCAGCCAAACGGGAGCCAAAAACATTCAGTACTTC CASSQTGAKNIQYF
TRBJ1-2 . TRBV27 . TGTGCCAGCAGTTTATTTCGGGCTCGGGGGGGAAGGAACTATGGCTACACCTTC CASSLFRARGGRNYGYTF
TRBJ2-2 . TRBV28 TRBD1 TGTGCCAGCAGACCCAACAGGGGATGGGCCGGGGAGCTGTTTTTT CASRPNRGWAGELFF
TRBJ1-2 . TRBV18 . TGTGCCAGCTCACCAGAACCAGGGTGGGATGGCTACACCTTC CASSPEPGWDGYTF
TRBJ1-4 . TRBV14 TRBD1 TGTGCCAGCAGCCCGGGGGACAGGGTGTTATACGAAAAACTGTTTTTT CASSPGDRVLYEKLFF
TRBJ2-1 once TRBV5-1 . TGCGCCAGCAGCTTGACGGGGGAGACCTACAATGAGCAGTTCTTC CASSLTGETYNEQFF
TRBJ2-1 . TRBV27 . TGTGCCAGCAGCGGACAGTTTAGCTCCTACAATGAGCAGTTCTTC CASSGQFSSYNEQFF
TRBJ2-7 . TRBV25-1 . TGTGCCAGCAGTGTCACCTACGAGCAGTACTTC CASSVTYEQYF
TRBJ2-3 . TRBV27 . TGTGCCAGCAGTTTCGGGGGGCCGACAGATACGCAGTATTTT CASSFGGPTDTQYF
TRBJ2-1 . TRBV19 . TGTGCCAGTAGTATATCAGGGGTCAATGAGCAGTTCTTC CASSISGVNEQFF
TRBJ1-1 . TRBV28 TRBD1 TGTGCCAGCAGTTTCCCCGGGACAGGTTACACTGAAGCTTTCTTT CASSFPGTGYTEAFF
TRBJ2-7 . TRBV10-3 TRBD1 TGTGCCATCAGTGAGGGCACAGGGGGCGTGTTGTTC CAISEGTGGVLF
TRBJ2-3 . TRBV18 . TGTGCCAGCTCAAGGGGTGAGGGAGGAATCACAGATACGCAGTATTTT CASSRGEGGITDTQYF
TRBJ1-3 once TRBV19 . TGTGCCAGTAGTGTGAGACAGGATCGTCCTGGAAACACCATATATTTT CASSVRQDRPGNTIYF
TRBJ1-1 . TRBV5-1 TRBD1 TGCGCCAGCAGCGTTACAGGGGAAAACACTGAAGCTTTCTTT CASSVTGENTEAFF
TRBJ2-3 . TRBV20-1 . TGCAGTGCTAGAGACAGGGATACGCAGTATTTT CSARDRDTQYF
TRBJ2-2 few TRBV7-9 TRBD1 TGTGCCAGCAGCAACACAGGGGGCGGGGAGCTGTTTTTT CASSNTGGGELFF
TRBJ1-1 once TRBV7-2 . TGTGCCAGCAGCTTAGGCGCGCATAACACTGAAGCTTTCTTT CASSLGAHNTEAFF
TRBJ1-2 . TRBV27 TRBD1 TGTGCCAGCAGTTTATTAGGGTGGACAGGGGGCGTCGACTATGGCTACACCTTC CASSLLGWTGGVDYGYTF
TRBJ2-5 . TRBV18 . TGTGCCAGCTCACTAGGACAGCTAGGCCTAGAGACCCAGTACTTC CASSLGQLGLETQYF
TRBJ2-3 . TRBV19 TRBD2 TGTGCCAGTAGTATTGGGACTAGCGGTGGGGATACGCAGTATTTT CASSIGTSGGDTQYF